The 26 T cell receptor beta chains below were found in one sample sequenced in a study of prognosis after radiotherapy for stage I lung cancer. Genomic DNA was subjected to two-round multiplex PCR for amplification of TCR beta CDR3. For every TRBV and TRBJ gene, a specific primer was used in first-round PCR. TCRdb processed the multiplex PCR reads anew with MiXCR; each CDR3 protein has one entry. Of some 36,000 distinct CDR3 sequences in the sample, approximately 24% are singletons; the top ten hold about 25%. The sequencing used PBMCs, collected before or after stereotactic body radiation therapy (not recorded which). The receptors here all came from a donor aged 50 or older with non-small cell lung cancer.

This clonotype came up many times. The rearrangement uses TRBV11-2 and TRBJ2-7; 10 positions agree with TRBD2. This CDR3 comprises 15 residues. Trimming removed 6 bases from V and 6 bases from J; junction bases left unmatched: 11. CDR1 is SGHAT, CDR2 FQNNGV, per germline. This CDR3 is CASSETGTSVSEQYF. Written as DNA, the CDR3 is TGTGCCAGCAGTGAAACCGGGACTAGCGTCTCCGAGCAGTACTTC.

This clonotype was counted many times. This chain uses TRBV7-8 with TRBJ1-1; D is unclear. Germline-derived CDR1 and CDR2 are SGHVS and FQNEAQ. Trimming removed 5 bases at V and 0 bases at J, with 13 bases between. The CDR3 totals 15 residues. The CDR3 bases are TGTGCCAGCAGCCAATCCCCCGCCCTGAACACTGAAGCTTTCTTT. Residues: CASSQSPALNTEAFF.

In this sample, this clonotype turned up many times. The chain is built from TRBV4-2 and TRBJ2-7; D is possibly TRBD1 (5 bases). The V end lost 1 base, the J end lost 2 bases, and 12 bases lay between the germline ends. The CDR3 covers 15 residues. Germline CDR1 and CDR2: LGHNA and YNFKEQ. CDR3 coding DNA: TGTGCCAGCAGCCAAGCTTTAGACAGCACCTACGAGCAGTACTTC. Translated: CASSQALDSTYEQYF.

This clonotype came up many times. CDR3 in amino acids: CASSESGLTDTQYF. The CDR3 DNA follows: TGTGCCAGCAGTGAATCAGGCCTCACAGATACGCAGTATTTT. The J gene is TRBJ2-3, the V gene TRBV2, with D hard to call. Germline assignment: CDR1 SNHLY and CDR2 FYNNEI. The CDR3 has 14 amino acids. V gave up 2 bases and J gave up 2 bases, with 8 bases separating them.

This clonotype was counted many times. This chain joins TRBV6-5 and TRBJ1-6, with D uncertain. The V end lost 2 bases, the J end lost 7 bases, and 18 bases lay between the germline ends. The germline CDR1 and CDR2 sequences are MNHEY and SVGAGI. The CDR3 contains 17 residues. As DNA, the CDR3 is TGTGCCAGCAGTTACAACTACAAAGTAGACGGGAATTCACCCCTCCACTTT. This translates into CASSYNYKVDGNSPLHF.

To note about this clonotype: This probably arose from a read error, given a far larger clone one base away. The rearrangement joins TRBV27 to TRBJ2-1; D is possibly TRBD2 (6 bases). Germline values: CDR1 MNHEY, CDR2 SMNVEV (reference sequence). This CDR3 region has 13 residues. Trimming took off 4 bases at V and 15 bases at J, with 19 bases between the two ends. The CDR3 bases are TGTGCCAGCAGTTGCCCATTAGCGGCTGCCCTGTTCTTC. Its translation is CASSCPLAAALFF.

To note about this clonotype: A read error is the likely source, as a far larger clone sits one nucleotide away. This chain uses TRBV6-2 or TRBV6-3 with TRBJ1-5; D is undetermined. The CDR3 contains 15 residues. Germline assignment: CDR1 MNHEY and CDR2 SVGEGT. The DNA for the CDR3 is TGTGCCAGCAGCTTGACACAGTATAGCAATCAGCCCAAGCATTTT. Translation: CASSLTQYSNQPKHF.

This clonotype was seen at least ten times. The chain links TRBV18 to TRBJ1-1; no clear D. The CDR3 sequence is 13 residues long. Germline lookup yields CDR1 KGHSH and CDR2 LQKENI. Trimming removed 0 bases from V and 4 bases from J, with 6 bases in between. The CDR3 DNA sequence: TGTGCCAGCTCACCACCGGGGAGCACTGAAGCTTTCTTT. This sequence encodes CASSPPGSTEAFF.

This clonotype was seen at least ten times. The chain has TRBV20-1 and TRBJ2-3; TRBD2 might be the D (6 bases). This CDR3 contains 14 residues. V was pared by 5 bases and J by 4 bases, with 16 bases between. The germline V gene encodes CDR1 DFQATT and CDR2 SNEGSKA (reference sequence). The CDR3 region is CSAPFAWGADTQYF. CDR3 bases: TGCAGTGCTCCCTTCGCGTGGGGGGCAGATACGCAGTATTTT.

This clonotype showed up many times. The chain uses TRBV28 and TRBJ1-1, with D possibly TRBD1 on 5 matching bases. CDR1 is MDHEN, CDR2 SYDVKM, per germline. Trimming pared 5 bases from V and 0 bases from J, leaving 16 bases between. There are 16 residues in the CDR3. The CDR3 loop reads CASSPPGRPMNTEAFF. The CDR3 region has the DNA TGTGCCAGCAGTCCCCCGGGACGGCCCATGAACACTGAAGCTTTCTTT.

This clonotype was recorded only once. The J gene is TRBJ2-7, the V gene TRBV5-5, with 9 bases fitting TRBD1. The CDR3 runs 14 residues. CDR1 SGHKS and CDR2 YYEKEE come from the germline V gene (reference sequence). The junction had 8 bases not matched to a gene; V was cut back by 4 bases and J by 6 bases. CDR3 DNA: TGTGCCAGCAGCCCTGAATTGACAGGGGGCGAGCAGTACTTC. Protein sequence: CASSPELTGGEQYF.

This clonotype has at least ten counts. The chain couples TRBV20-1 to TRBJ1-6, with D hard to call. CDR3 length: 11 amino acids. Trimming cost V 6 bases and J 7 bases, with 7 bases left between them. Germline V gives CDR1 DFQATT, CDR2 SNEGSKA (reference sequence). CDR3 coding DNA: TGCAGTGCGCAAGGGAATTCACCCCTCCACTTT. Protein: CSAQGNSPLHF.

This clonotype was seen many times. This chain uses TRBV27 with TRBJ1-2; no definite D call. The CDR3 has 14 amino acids. V gave up 5 bases and J gave up 4 bases, with 14 bases separating them. The germline V gene has CDR1 MNHEY and CDR2 SMNVEV (reference sequence). In nucleotides, the CDR3 is TGTGCCAGCAGTCTCCGGCTAAGTTCCTATGGCTACACCTTC. Translated: CASSLRLSSYGYTF.

On this clonotype itself: This is likely an artifact of a read error, given a far larger clone one base away. The CDR3 is CASSYNPTGGGFGYTF. CDR3 sequence (DNA): TGTGCCAGCAGTTACAACCCTACAGGGGGGGGATTTGGCTACACCTTC. The rearrangement links TRBV6-4 to TRBJ1-2; 8 nucleotides align to TRBD1. Germline trimming cut 5 bases from V and 7 bases from J; bases unmatched to any gene: 15. CDR1 is MRHNA and CDR2 is SNTAGT in the germline V gene. The CDR3 runs to 16 residues.

This clonotype showed up many times. V and J are TRBV30 and TRBJ1-6; 7 bases are a match to TRBD1. There are 13 residues in the CDR3. Germline V gives CDR1 GTSNPN, CDR2 SVGIG (reference sequence). J gave up 7 bases and V 0 bases, and 0 bases lay outside the gene matches. The CDR3 here is CAWSVQGNSPLHF. The CDR3 DNA reads as TGTGCCTGGAGTGTACAGGGGAATTCACCCCTCCACTTT.

Points on this clonotype: Possible read error: a much larger clone is one base away. The rearrangement uses TRBV5-1 and TRBJ1-1; 8 bases fit TRBD1. Germline V gives CDR1 SGHRS, CDR2 YFSETQ. The V gene end was trimmed by 1 base and the J gene end by 11 bases; junction bases not matched to a gene: 4. The CDR3 is made up of 12 amino acids. This chain's CDR3 is CASSLTGGPAFF. Written as DNA, the CDR3 is TGCGCCAGCAGCTTGACAGGGGGACCGGCTTTCTTT.

The chain carries TRBV6-9 and TRBJ1-2; D call uncertain. Germline V gene lookup returns CDR1 MNHGY and CDR2 SVAAGI. The CDR3 is 17 residues long. Trimming shortened V by 4 bases and J by 4 bases, and 22 bases separated the two germline ends. Here the CDR3 DNA reads TGTGCCAGCAGTTCACGTTGTGGAGGATATCGTCTCTATGGCTACACCTTC. Translating gives CASSSRCGGYRLYGYTF.

Ten or more counts support this clonotype. V is TRBV28 and J is TRBJ1-2; possible D gene TRBD1, 6 bases. The V end lost 8 bases, the J end lost 4 bases, and 17 bases lay between the germline ends. Germline CDR1 is MDHEN and CDR2 is SYDVKM. The CDR3 is 14 residues long. DNA for the CDR3: TGTGCCAGCGGCGGCCCTCAGGGGATCTATGGCTACACCTTC. As protein: CASGGPQGIYGYTF.

This clonotype was counted many times. This chain links TRBV2 with TRBJ2-5, with D tentatively TRBD1 (5 bases). Germline V gene sequence: CDR1 SNHLY, CDR2 FYNNEI. The germline V and J ends were trimmed by 3 bases and 1 base, with 9 bases remaining between them. The CDR3 covers 14 residues. The CDR3 here is CASSDRVLQETQYF. DNA for the CDR3: TGTGCCAGCAGTGACAGGGTACTCCAAGAGACCCAGTACTTC.

This clonotype showed up many times. The CDR3 sequence: CASSLEGGIEQFF. The CDR3, as DNA: TGTGCCAGCAGCTTAGAGGGGGGCATTGAGCAGTTCTTC. The J gene is TRBJ2-1, the V gene TRBV7-8; D could derive from TRBD1 or TRBD2 (6 bases each). Per the germline V gene, CDR1 is SGHVS and CDR2 is FQNEAQ. There are 13 residues in the CDR3. Deletions cut 1 base from V and 9 bases from J, with 10 bases between.

Concerning this clonotype: A read error likely explains this, since a far larger clone differs by one base. The rearrangement uses TRBV6-9 and TRBJ1-1, with D hard to call. Trimming took off 3 bases at V and 2 bases at J, with 13 bases between the two ends. CDR1 MNHGY and CDR2 SVAAGI come from the germline V gene. This CDR3 is built from 15 residues. The CDR3 region has the DNA TGTGCCAGCAGTTACTTTCCACGCATTAACACTGAAGCTTTCTTT. Translated: CASSYFPRINTEAFF.

This clonotype was seen many times. This sequence joins TRBV7-2 and TRBJ2-7, with a weak D call TRBD2 (6 bases). V was pared by 0 bases and J by 4 bases, with 10 bases between. The CDR3 spans 14 residues. Germline values: CDR1 SGHTA, CDR2 FQGNSA. CDR3 sequence (DNA): TGTGCCAGCAGCTTAGCGACGGAGGGGTACGAGCAGTACTTC. It specifies CASSLATEGYEQYF.

Many counts were recorded for this clonotype. The chain recombines TRBV29-1 with TRBJ2-2, with D possibly matching TRBD2 (5 bases). This CDR3 spans 13 amino acids. Trimming shortened V by 8 bases and J by 4 bases, and 14 bases separated the two germline ends. CDR1 and CDR2 from the germline V gene are SQVTM and ANQGSEA. In DNA, the CDR3 is TGCAGCCAGCGGCCCAACTTCACCGGGGAGCTGTTTTTT. This gives the protein CSQRPNFTGELFF.

This clonotype has a count of ten or more. The chain couples TRBV20-1 to TRBJ2-3; 9 nucleotides align to TRBD2. From germline, CDR1 is DFQATT and CDR2 SNEGSKA (reference sequence). Losses at the gene ends were 5 bases for V and 5 bases for J; bases not matched to a gene: 5. The CDR3 runs to 13 residues. The chain's CDR3 is CSARLAGVDTQYF. CDR3 bases: TGCAGTGCTCGTTTAGCGGGAGTAGATACGCAGTATTTT.

This sequence joins TRBV7-2 and TRBJ1-1; tentative D call: TRBD1 (6 bases). The germline CDR1 and CDR2 sequences are SGHTA and FQGNSA. The CDR3 consists of 16 residues. In DNA, the CDR3 is TGTGAAAGCACCATCGCCCCACGACAGGCGAACACTGAAGCTTTCTTT. It is translated as CESTIAPRQANTEAFF.

The chain uses TRBV4-2 and TRBJ1-3; no definite D call. The length of the CDR3 is 16 residues. Germline V gene lookup returns CDR1 LGHNA and CDR2 YNFKEQ. V shed 0 bases and J shed 1 base, with 10 bases lying between them. The chain's CDR3 is CASSQDGDGSGNTIYF. CDR3 DNA: TGTGCCAGCAGCCAAGACGGAGACGGTTCTGGAAACACCATATATTTT.